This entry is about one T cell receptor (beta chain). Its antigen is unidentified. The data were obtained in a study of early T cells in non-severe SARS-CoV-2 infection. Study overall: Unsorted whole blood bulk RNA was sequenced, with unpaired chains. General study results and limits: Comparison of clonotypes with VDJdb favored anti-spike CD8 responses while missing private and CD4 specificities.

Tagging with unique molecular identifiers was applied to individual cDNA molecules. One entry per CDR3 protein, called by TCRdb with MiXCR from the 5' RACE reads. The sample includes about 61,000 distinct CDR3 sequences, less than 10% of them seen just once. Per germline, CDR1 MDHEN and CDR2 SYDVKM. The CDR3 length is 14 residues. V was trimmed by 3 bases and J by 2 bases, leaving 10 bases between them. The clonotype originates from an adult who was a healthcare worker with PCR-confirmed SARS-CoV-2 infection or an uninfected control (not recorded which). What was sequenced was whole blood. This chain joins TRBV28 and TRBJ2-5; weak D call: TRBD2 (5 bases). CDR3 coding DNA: TGTGCCAGCAGTTTGCACAGCGGTCAAGAGACCCAGTACTTC. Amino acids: CASSLHSGQETQYF.